This record looks at one TCR beta chain sequence and its context. Its antigen is not known. The data originate from a study of blood T cells in healthy people across ages. Whole-study findings and limits: Calculation of diversity from one million T cells yielded estimates considered to be underestimates.

Germline CDR1 SQVTM, CDR2 ANQGSEA. V lost 5 bases, J lost 4 bases, and 12 bases stayed unmatched. The CDR3 runs 15 residues. With a J-beta primer mix and a sample-barcoded 5' primer, a second PCR ran about 7 to 11 cycles. MiXCR, run by TCRdb on the 5' RACE reads, gives a single entry per CDR3 protein. The sample gives over 550,000 distinct CDR3 sequences, roughly 30% of which show up once; roughly 14% is in the top ten. The clonotype comes from a woman aged 80 or over in good health. The chain uses TRBV29-1 and TRBJ1-2, with TRBD1 matching 8 bases. Sequenced: blood. CDR3 amino acids: CSVWSDRVDGYGYTF. The CDR3 DNA sequence: TGCAGCGTTTGGTCGGACAGGGTAGATGGCTATGGCTACACCTTC.